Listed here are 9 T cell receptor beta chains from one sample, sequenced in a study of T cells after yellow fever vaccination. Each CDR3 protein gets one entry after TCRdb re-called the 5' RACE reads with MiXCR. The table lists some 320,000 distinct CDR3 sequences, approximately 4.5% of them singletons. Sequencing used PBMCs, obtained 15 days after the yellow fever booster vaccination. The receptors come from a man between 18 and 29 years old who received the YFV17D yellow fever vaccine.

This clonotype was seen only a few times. DNA of the CDR3: TGTGCCACCAGTGACTCTCGTTCGAACACTGAAGCTTTCTTT. Encoded protein: CATSDSRSNTEAFF. The chain couples TRBV24-1 to TRBJ1-1; no reliable D call. The CDR3 is 14 residues long. Germline CDR1 is KGHDR and CDR2 is SFDVKD. V lost 4 bases and J 1 base, leaving 9 bases between the germline ends.

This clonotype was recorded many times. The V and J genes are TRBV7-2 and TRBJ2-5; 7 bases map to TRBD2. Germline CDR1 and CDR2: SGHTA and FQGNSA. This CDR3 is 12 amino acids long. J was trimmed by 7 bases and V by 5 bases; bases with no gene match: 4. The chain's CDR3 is CASSPWGGTQYF. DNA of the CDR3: TGTGCCAGCAGCCCCTGGGGGGGGACCCAGTACTTC. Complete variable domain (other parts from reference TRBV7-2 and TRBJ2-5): GAGVSQSPSNKVTEKGKDVELRCDPISGHTALYWYRQSLGQGLEFLIYFQGNSAPDKSGLPSDRFSAERTGGSVSTLTIQRTQQEDSAVYLCASSPWGGTQYFGPGTRLLVL.

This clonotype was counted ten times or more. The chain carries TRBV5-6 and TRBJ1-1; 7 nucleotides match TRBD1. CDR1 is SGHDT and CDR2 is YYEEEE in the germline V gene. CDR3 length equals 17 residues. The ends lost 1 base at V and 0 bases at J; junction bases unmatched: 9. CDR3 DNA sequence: TGTGCCAGCAGCTTGAAACGGGACAGCCTCATGAACACTGAAGCTTTCTTT. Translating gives CASSLKRDSLMNTEAFF.

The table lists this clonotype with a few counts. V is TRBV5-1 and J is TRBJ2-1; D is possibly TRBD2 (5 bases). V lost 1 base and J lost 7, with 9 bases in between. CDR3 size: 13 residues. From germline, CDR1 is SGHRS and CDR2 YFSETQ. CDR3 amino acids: CASSLRTQNEQFF. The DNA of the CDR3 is TGCGCCAGCAGCTTGCGGACTCAAAATGAGCAGTTCTTC.

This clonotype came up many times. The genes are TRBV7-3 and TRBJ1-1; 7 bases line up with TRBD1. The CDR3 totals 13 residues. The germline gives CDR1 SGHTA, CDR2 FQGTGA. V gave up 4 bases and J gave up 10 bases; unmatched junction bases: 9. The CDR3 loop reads CASSSRQGRTAFF. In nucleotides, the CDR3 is TGTGCCAGCAGCTCCAGACAGGGACGTACAGCTTTCTTT.

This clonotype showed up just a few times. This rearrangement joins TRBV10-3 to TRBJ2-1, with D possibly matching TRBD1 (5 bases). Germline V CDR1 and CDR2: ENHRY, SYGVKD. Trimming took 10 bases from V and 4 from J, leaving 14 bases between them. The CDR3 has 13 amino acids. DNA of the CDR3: TGTGCCACTCAATTCGGACAATACAATGAGCAGTTCTTC. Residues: CATQFGQYNEQFF.

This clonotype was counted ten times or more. Here the CDR3 reads CASRGPGAGNTIYF. The CDR3 DNA reads TGTGCCAGCAGAGGGCCAGGGGCTGGAAACACCATATATTTT. The chain carries TRBV27 and TRBJ1-3, with D possibly matching TRBD1 (6 bases). The CDR3 has 14 amino acids. The germline V and J ends were trimmed by 6 bases and 2 bases, with 11 bases remaining between them. Germline loops: CDR1 MNHEY, CDR2 SMNVEV (reference sequence).

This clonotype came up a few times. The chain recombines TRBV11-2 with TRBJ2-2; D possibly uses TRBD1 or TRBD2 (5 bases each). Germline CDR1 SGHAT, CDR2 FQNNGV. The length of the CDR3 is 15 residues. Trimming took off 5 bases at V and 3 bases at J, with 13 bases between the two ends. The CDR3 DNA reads TGTGCCAGCAGCCCCCGAGGGGTAGACACCGGGGAGCTGTTTTTT. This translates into CASSPRGVDTGELFF. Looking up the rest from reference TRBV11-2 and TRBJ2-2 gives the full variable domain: EAGVAQSPRYKIIEKRQSVAFWCNPISGHATLYWYQQILGQGPKLLIQFQNNGVVDDSQLPKDRFSAERLKGVDSTLKIQPAKLEDSAVYLCASSPRGVDTGELFFGEGSRLTVL.

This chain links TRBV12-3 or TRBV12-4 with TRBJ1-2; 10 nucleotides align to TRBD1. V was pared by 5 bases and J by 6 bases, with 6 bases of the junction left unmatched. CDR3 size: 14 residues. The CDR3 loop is CASSPTGGSDGYTF. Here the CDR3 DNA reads TGTGCCAGCAGTCCGACAGGGGGCTCGGATGGCTACACCTTC.